The clone carrying this T cell receptor beta chain was observed a handful of times. The antigen is not known. This entry is derived from a study of blood T cells in healthy people across ages. Per germline, CDR1 LNHNV and CDR2 YYDKDF (reference sequence). This CDR3 has 17 residues. Trimming at V came to 0 bases and at J to 5 bases, leaving 5 bases not matched to a gene. Study results and caveats: Whereas aged donors had fewer naive CD4+ cells, long-lived donors had more of them and higher diversity.

Primed by a sample-barcoded 5' primer and a J-beta primer mix, a second PCR proceeded for about 6 to 11 cycles. TCRdb re-called the 5' RACE reads through MiXCR, storing one row per CDR3 protein. The table lists about 1.8 million distinct CDR3 sequences, around half of them singletons, with less than 2.5% in the top ten. The V gene is TRBV15, the J gene TRBJ2-5, with 14 bases matching TRBD2. The material sequenced was blood. This receptor was obtained from a woman between 35 and 50 years old in good health. CDR3 bases: TGTGCCACCAGCAGAGACGGACTAGCGGGGGGTTTGGAGACCCAGTACTTC. Translating gives CATSRDGLAGGLETQYF.